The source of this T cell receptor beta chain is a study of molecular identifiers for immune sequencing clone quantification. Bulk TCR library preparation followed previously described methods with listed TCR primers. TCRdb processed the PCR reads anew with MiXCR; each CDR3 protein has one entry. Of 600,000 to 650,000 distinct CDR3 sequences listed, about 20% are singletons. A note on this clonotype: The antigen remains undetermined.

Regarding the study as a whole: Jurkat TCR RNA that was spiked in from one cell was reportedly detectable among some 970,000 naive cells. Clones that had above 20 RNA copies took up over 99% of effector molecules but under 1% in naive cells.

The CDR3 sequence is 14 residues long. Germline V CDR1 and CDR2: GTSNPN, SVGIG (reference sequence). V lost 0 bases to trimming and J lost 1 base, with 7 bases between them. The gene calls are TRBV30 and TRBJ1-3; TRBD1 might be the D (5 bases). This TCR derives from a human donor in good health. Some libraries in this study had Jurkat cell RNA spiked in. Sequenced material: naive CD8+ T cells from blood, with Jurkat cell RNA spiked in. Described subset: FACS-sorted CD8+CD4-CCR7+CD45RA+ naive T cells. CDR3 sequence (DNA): TGTGCCTGGAGTGTACGGGGGTCTGGAAACACCATATATTTT. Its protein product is CAWSVRGSGNTIYF.